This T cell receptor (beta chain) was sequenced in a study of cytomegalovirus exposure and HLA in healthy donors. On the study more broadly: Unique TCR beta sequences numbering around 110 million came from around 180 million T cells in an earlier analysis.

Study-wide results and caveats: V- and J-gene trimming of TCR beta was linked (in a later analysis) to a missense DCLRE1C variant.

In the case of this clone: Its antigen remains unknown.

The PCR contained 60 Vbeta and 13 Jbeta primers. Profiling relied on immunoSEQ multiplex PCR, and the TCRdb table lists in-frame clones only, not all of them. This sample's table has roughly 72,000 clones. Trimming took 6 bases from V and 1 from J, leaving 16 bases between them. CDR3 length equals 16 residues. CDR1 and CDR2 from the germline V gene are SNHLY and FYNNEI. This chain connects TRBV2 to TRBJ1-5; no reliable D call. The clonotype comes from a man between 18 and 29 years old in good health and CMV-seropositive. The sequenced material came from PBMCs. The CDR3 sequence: CASSTNGLRSNQPQHF. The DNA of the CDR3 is TGTGCCAGCAGCACAAACGGACTTCGGAGCAATCAGCCCCAGCATTTT.